The clone carrying this TCR beta chain has a handful of counts. Its cognate antigen is unknown. These data come from a study of cytomegalovirus exposure and HLA in healthy donors. Study-level findings and limits: Several of the most significant clusters appeared, in a later analysis, to be linked to common viral pathogens.

Germline V gene sequence: CDR1 MNHEY, CDR2 SVGAGI. This CDR3 comprises 14 residues. V lost 4 bases and J 3 bases, leaving 13 bases between the germline ends. It was with 60 Vbeta and 13 Jbeta primers that the PCR ran. Clones were read by immunoSEQ multiplex PCR, and TCRdb kept only the in-frame ones, dropping some. This table has 140,000 to 150,000 clones, roughly 10% appearing once. The origin of this receptor is a male donor in good health and CMV-seronegative. The rearrangement joins TRBV6-5 to TRBJ2-7; weak D call: TRBD2 (5 bases). The specimen sequenced was PBMCs. The chain's CDR3 is CASSFRGADYEQYF. CDR3 DNA sequence: TGTGCCAGCAGTTTCCGTGGAGCGGACTACGAGCAGTACTTC.